The sequence of this T cell receptor beta chain was determined in a study of blood T cell repertoires in COVID-19. On the study more broadly: T cells, B-cell-depleted T cells, or PBMCs provided the cDNA or gDNA that served as material.

Using immunoSEQ multiplex PCR, the repertoire was profiled, and TCRdb retains in-frame clones only, with some absent. The repertoire holds fewer than 200,000 clones, with over 80% as singletons. The source material was peripheral blood. This receptor was obtained from a woman of 80 years or more with COVID-19, enrolled during active disease.

CDR3 region: CASSARQGVDGYTF. The CDR3 coding sequence is TGTGCCAGCAGTGCTAGACAGGGAGTCGATGGCTACACCTTC. The genes are TRBV2 and TRBJ1-2, with 7 bases that match TRBD1. This CDR3 spans 14 amino acids. V dropped 4 bases and J dropped 6; count of bases not matched to a gene: 8. Germline V gene lookup returns CDR1 SNHLY and CDR2 FYNNEI.